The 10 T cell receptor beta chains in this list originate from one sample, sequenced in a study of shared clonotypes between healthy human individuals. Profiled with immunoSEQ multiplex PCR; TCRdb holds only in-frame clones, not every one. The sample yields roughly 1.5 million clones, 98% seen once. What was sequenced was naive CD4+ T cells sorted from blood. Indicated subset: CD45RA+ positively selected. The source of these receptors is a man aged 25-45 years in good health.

The CDR3 bases are TGCGCCAGCAGCCAAGAGGAGGGTATCGTTGAAGCTTTCTTT. It codes for CASSQEEGIVEAFF. This chain links TRBV4-3 with TRBJ1-1; no clear D. Germline-derived CDR1 and CDR2 are LGHNA and YSLEER. The length of the CDR3 is 14 residues. The V gene lost 0 bases and the J gene lost 7 bases, with 12 bases spanning the gap.

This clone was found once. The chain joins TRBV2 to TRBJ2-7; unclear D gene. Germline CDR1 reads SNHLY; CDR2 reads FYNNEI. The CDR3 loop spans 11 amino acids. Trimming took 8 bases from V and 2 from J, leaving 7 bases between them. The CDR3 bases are TGTGCCAGCGTCGAAGCCTACGAGCAGTACTTC. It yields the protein CASVEAYEQYF.

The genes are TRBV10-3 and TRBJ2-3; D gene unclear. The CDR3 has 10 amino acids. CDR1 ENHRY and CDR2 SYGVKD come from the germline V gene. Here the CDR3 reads CAIGLDTQYF. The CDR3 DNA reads TGTGCAATAGGGCTAGATACGCAGTATTTT.

The CDR3 here is CASSLSRAGNTEAFF. CDR3 in DNA: TGTGCCAGCAGCCTATCAAGGGCCGGGAACACTGAAGCTTTCTTT. The rearrangement uses TRBV11-2 and TRBJ1-1; D uncertain. Trimming left V 5 bases short and J 1 base short, with 14 bases between. Germline-derived CDR1 and CDR2 are SGHAT and FQNNGV. The CDR3 is 15 amino acids.

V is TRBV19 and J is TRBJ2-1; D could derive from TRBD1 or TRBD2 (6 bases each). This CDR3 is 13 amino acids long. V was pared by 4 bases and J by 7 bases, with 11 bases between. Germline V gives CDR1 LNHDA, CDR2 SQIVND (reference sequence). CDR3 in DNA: TGTGCCAGTAGTAGTCGGGGGCTAAATGAGCAGTTCTTC. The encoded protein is CASSSRGLNEQFF.

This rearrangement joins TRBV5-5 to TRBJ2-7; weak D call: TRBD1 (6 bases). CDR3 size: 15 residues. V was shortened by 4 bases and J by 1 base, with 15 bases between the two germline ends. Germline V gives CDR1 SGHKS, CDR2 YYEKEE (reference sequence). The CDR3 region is CASSPRQVKSYEQYF. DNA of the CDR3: TGTGCCAGCAGCCCCCGACAGGTTAAATCCTACGAGCAGTACTTC.

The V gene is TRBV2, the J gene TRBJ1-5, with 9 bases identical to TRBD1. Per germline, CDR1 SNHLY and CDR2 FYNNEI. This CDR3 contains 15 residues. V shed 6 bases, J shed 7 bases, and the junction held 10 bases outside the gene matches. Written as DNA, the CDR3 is TGTGCCAGCAGGACGTCGGGACAGGGTGGGCAGCCCCAGCATTTT. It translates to CASRTSGQGGQPQHF. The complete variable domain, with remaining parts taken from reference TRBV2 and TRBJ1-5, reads EPEVTQTPSHQVTQMGQEVILRCVPISNHLYFYWYRQILGQKVEFLVSFYNNEISEKSEIFDDQFSVERPDGSNFTLKIRSTKLEDSAMYFCASRTSGQGGQPQHFGDGTRLSIL.

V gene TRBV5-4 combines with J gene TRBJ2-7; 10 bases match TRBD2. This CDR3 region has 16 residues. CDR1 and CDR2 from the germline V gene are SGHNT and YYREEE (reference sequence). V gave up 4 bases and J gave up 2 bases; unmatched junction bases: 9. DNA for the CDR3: TGTGCCAGCAGCACCTGGACTAGCGGCTCCACCTACGAGCAGTACTTC. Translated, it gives CASSTWTSGSTYEQYF. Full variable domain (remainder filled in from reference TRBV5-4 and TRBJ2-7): ETGVTQSPTHLIKTRGQQVTLRCSSQSGHNTVSWYQQALGQGPQFIFQYYREEENGRGNFPPRFSGLQFPNYSSELNVNALELDDSALYLCASSTWTSGSTYEQYFGPGTRLTVT.

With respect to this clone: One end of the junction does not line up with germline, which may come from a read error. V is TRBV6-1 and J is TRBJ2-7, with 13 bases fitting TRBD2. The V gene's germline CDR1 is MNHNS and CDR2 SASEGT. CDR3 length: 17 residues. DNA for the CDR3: TGTGCCAGCAGTGAAGCCCGACTAGCGGGAGGCTCCCACGAGCAGTACTTC. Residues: CASSEARLAGGSHEQYF.

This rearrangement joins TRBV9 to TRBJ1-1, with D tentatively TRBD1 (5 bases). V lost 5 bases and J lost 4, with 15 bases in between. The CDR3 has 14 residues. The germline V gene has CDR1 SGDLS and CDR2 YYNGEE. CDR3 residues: CASSPTGQRTEAFF. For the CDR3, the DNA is TGTGCCAGCAGTCCGACGGGGCAGCGCACTGAAGCTTTCTTT.